This T cell receptor beta chain came from a study of blood T cells in healthy people across ages (dated by TCRdb to between 2015 and 2016). For context, the study as a whole: In model experiments, template switching captured roughly one uniquely barcoded TCR beta cDNA molecule for every two T cells. To track age-related changes in TCR beta repertoire diversity, the study relied on deep sequencing normalized with unique cDNA molecular identifiers. Four age groups were formed from the donors: young (average 16 years), middle-aged (approximately 41), aged (over 55) and long-lived (approximately 80). To avoid experimental bias, donors of different ages were spread randomly across the sequencing lanes. For two donors (one aged 18 to 30 and one aged 80 or older), the study analyzed two additional independent replicas of 1 million unique cDNA reads from the same blood draw.

The roughly 37 donors, aged roughly 6 to 90 years, were systemically healthy Caucasian individuals from Russia. Each donor gave 8 to 10 milliliters of peripheral blood, collected into EDTA-treated Vacutainer tubes. Ficoll-Paque density-gradient centrifugation was used to isolate PBMCs, with at least 6.5 million per sample. Trizol reagent was used to extract total RNA from PBMCs, with at least 5.5 micrograms per sample. For every donor, flow cytometry on a PBMC aliquot measured the percentage of naive CD45RAhigh/CD27high T cells. Based on the germline V gene, the CDR1 and CDR2 sequences are MNHEY and SVGEGT. The V end gives up 5 bases and the J end 3 bases, leaving 11 bases in the junction not matched to a gene. The CDR3 covers 17 residues, taking in both the cysteine and the phenylalanine. Only the CDR3 portion is preserved as DNA: 51 bases, with reading frame beginning at the first base. Beyond this particular receptor, the publication reports: Donor CMV infection status was unknown, potentially confounding age-related changes in expanded clonotypes. Estimates of total diversity based on one million sequenced T cells were considered lower bounds and underestimates. Observed TCR beta diversity per million T cells fell roughly linearly with age, and a significant reduction was already apparent by age roughly 40. There was a strong correlation between observed TCR beta diversity and the percentage of naive T cells measured by flow cytometry. Compared with the aged group, the long-lived group had more naive CD4+ T cells, fewer expanded clones and increased TCR diversity, a pattern suggesting age selection. Conclusive comparison of naive and antigen-experienced compartments was prevented by the profiling of bulk unsorted PBMCs.

Library method: 5' RACE. Sequencing took place on an Illumina HiSeq 2500. The second PCR ran for about 6 to 12 cycles and used a J-beta primer mix along with a sample-barcoded 5' primer. A unique molecular identifier was introduced onto each TCR beta cDNA molecule by a template-switch 5' adaptor carrying 12 random nucleotides. At least 2.5 million CDR3-containing paired-end reads were obtained from each sample. The Mint cDNA synthesis kit, primed by a TRBC-specific oligonucleotide, was used to synthesize first-strand cDNA from all RNA. Following uracil-DNA glycosylase treatment, a first 18-cycle PCR with universal primers M1SS and BC2_uni_R was performed on all cDNA. For the original study's pipeline: Each sample was normalized by randomly selecting 1 million high-quality reads, each carrying a distinct molecular identifier. Instead of being binned into consensus sequences, reads that shared molecular identifiers were thrown out. CDR3 identification, clonotype clustering and error correction used MiTCR with a Q25 quality threshold and the strictest error-elimination algorithm. A nonparametric unseen species model with Euler transformation was used to estimate a lower bound on total TCR beta diversity. Starting from the raw public reads, TCRdb applied fastp trimming at Q25, assembled clones with MiXCR and retained in-frame beta chains. Rows are combined by CDR3 protein, so each entry shows the most common genes and DNA. None of the V and J calls come from the authors' own analysis; TCRdb made them. This sample holds about 700,000 distinct CDR3 sequences; roughly 30% were observed only once. 15% to 19% of the sample goes to the ten largest clones.

This clonotype was recorded at least ten times. Which antigen it targets is not known. No much larger clone exists at a distance of one base, and base qualities are not known. This clonotype was sampled from a woman over 75 in good health. Donor details come from another sample of the same person, matched by shared clones. Rearrangement joined TRBV6-2 or TRBV6-3 to TRBJ2-3, and 10 bases in between align with TRBD1. Material for sequencing was blood. The nucleotide sequence reads as follows: TGTGCCAGCAGTCACGAAACCGGGACAGGGGATACAGATACGCAGTATTTT. Its product reads: CASSHETGTGDTDTQYF.